These T cell receptor beta chains were read from a single sample in a study of CD4 and CD8 cells across lung adenocarcinoma regions. One entry per CDR3 protein results from TCRdb running MiXCR on the PCR reads. The data hold 9,000 to 15,000 distinct CDR3 sequences, with about 50% observed a single time. Sequenced: CD8+ T cells from the center of a lung tumor. The source of these receptors is a female donor with lung adenocarcinoma. The CD4 and CD8 labels of this study may be unreliable. Both conserved end residues are part of each CDR3. Each record gives: J gene, clone size, V gene, D gene, CDR3 DNA, CDR3 protein. The D gene is left open where the match is weak. The size field is filled for only some rows; it gives once, few, many or a size class.

>TRBJ2-6|many|TRBV6-5|TRBD2
TGTGCCAGCAGTTACGTCTCGGGGAGGGCTGGGGCCAACGTCCTGACTTTC
CASSYVSGRAGANVLTF
>TRBJ1-4|.|TRBV4-1|.
TGCGCCAGCAGCCCAGAGGCTTCAACTAATGAAAAACTGTTTTTT
CASSPEASTNEKLFF
>TRBJ1-2|.|TRBV14|.
TGTGCCAGCAGCCTGGGGGCGGCTTATGGCTACACCTTC
CASSLGAAYGYTF
>TRBJ1-2|.|TRBV9|TRBD1
TGTGCCAGCAGCTTGACAGGGGTGGAATATGGCTACACCTTC
CASSLTGVEYGYTF
>TRBJ1-1|once|TRBV4-1|.
TGCGCCAGCAGTTCCTCAAGGACTGAAGCTTTCTTT
CASSSSRTEAFF
>TRBJ1-1|once|TRBV6-1|TRBD1
TGTGCCAGCAGACCACCGACAGGACAGGGTGAAGCTTTCTTT
CASRPPTGQGEAFF
>TRBJ1-6|.|TRBV5-3|.
TGTGCCAGAAGCTTGGCCCTCCAGGGTACTTCACCCCTCCACTTT
CARSLALQGTSPLHF
>TRBJ2-6|.|TRBV7-2|.
TGTGCCAGCAGCTTCCCTCGGGGATATGGGGCCAACGTCCTGACTTTC
CASSFPRGYGANVLTF
>TRBJ1-4|.|TRBV6-1|TRBD1
TGTGCCAGCAGGGACAGGGTCTCTAATGAAAAACTGTTTTTT
CASRDRVSNEKLFF
>TRBJ2-1|.|TRBV6-5|.
TGTGCCAGCAGTTACTTGCGGGACCACAATGAGCAGTTCTTC
CASSYLRDHNEQFF
>TRBJ1-1|.|TRBV4-1|TRBD1
TGCGCCAGCAGCCAACGATCCCAGGGGGCAGGAGCTTTCTTT
CASSQRSQGAGAFF
>TRBJ2-3|.|TRBV12-3/TRBV12-4|.
TGTGCCAGCAGTTTGGGAACAGGGATTATCACAAATACTCAGTATTTT
CASSLGTGIITNTQYF
>TRBJ2-3|.|TRBV6-1|.
TGTGCCAGCAGTCTCGGCGATGGGGCCTTTACGCAGTATTTT
CASSLGDGAFTQYF
>TRBJ2-5|.|TRBV6-1|TRBD1
TGTGCCAGTCGTCCGGCCAGGGGGCAAGAGACCCAGTACTTC
CASRPARGQETQYF
>TRBJ1-1|many|TRBV6-1|.
TGTGCCAGCAGGAAGGTGAACACTGAAGCTTTCTTT
CASRKVNTEAFF
>TRBJ2-2|.|TRBV6-5|.
TGTGCCAGCAGATTCTCCGGGGCGAACGCCGGGGAGCTGTTTTTT
CASRFSGANAGELFF
>TRBJ2-5|medium-sized|TRBV6-1|.
TGTGCCAGCACCCCCCTGAGAGGTGAGACCCAGTACTTC
CASTPLRGETQYF
>TRBJ1-5|.|TRBV6-1|.
TGTGCCAGCAGTGAAGCGCTTCTAGGGGGTCAGCCCCAGCATTTT
CASSEALLGGQPQHF
>TRBJ2-6|.|TRBV6-5|.
TGTGCCAGCAGTTACTACGGCTCTGGGGCCAACGTCCTGACTTTC
CASSYYGSGANVLTF
>TRBJ2-7|medium-sized|TRBV6-1|.
TGTGCCAGCAGAATTCGACAGGCGGTCTACGAGCAGTACTTC
CASRIRQAVYEQYF
>TRBJ2-5|.|TRBV6-1|TRBD2
TGTGCCAGCAGGCGGAGCGGGGGCCCTGACACAGAGACCCAGTATTTC
CASRRSGGPDTETQYF
>TRBJ2-1|.|TRBV4-1|.
TGCGCCAGCAGCCAAGACCGGGAGAAGCAGTTCTTC
CASSQDREKQFF
>TRBJ1-2|few|TRBV6-1|TRBD1
TGTGCCAGCAGGCTGGGGACAGATAACTATGGCTACACCTTC
CASRLGTDNYGYTF
>TRBJ2-2|few|TRBV6-5|.
TGTGCCAGCAGTTACAACGGAGGGGAGCTGTTTTTT
CASSYNGGELFF
>TRBJ2-1|once|TRBV27|TRBD2
TGTGCCACACTCGGGGAGGGCCGTAGTGAGCAGTTCTTC
CATLGEGRSEQFF
>TRBJ2-7|many|TRBV4-1|TRBD1
TGCGCCAGCAGCCAAGGCATGGGACAGGGGTCTTACGAGCAGTACTTC
CASSQGMGQGSYEQYF
>TRBJ1-4|.|TRBV6-1|TRBD1
TGTGCCAGCAGGATATCCGGACAGGGGGCCGGCCCAAAACTGTTTTTT
CASRISGQGAGPKLFF
>TRBJ2-1|.|TRBV7-2|TRBD1
TGTGCCAGCAGCTTTAGACGACAGGGGGCCAGAGAGACCCAGTTCTTC
CASSFRRQGARETQFF
>TRBJ1-1|.|TRBV6-5|.
TGTGCCAGCAGTTACTCGAACGGACCCACTGAAGCTTTCTTT
CASSYSNGPTEAFF
>TRBJ2-3|once|TRBV7-2|.
TGTGCCAGCCGGGAAGGTACAGATACGCAGTATTTT
CASREGTDTQYF
>TRBJ1-5|many|TRBV6-1|.
TGTGCCAGCATAACAGATAACAATCAGCCCCAGCATTTT
CASITDNNQPQHF
>TRBJ1-5|.|TRBV7-2|.
TGTGCCAGCAGCTTAAGACAGGGCAATCAGCCCCAGCATTTT
CASSLRQGNQPQHF
>TRBJ2-3|.|TRBV6-5|.
TGTGCCAGCAGATTCTCGGGGGCTAGCGGCAATGAGCAGTATTTT
CASRFSGASGNEQYF